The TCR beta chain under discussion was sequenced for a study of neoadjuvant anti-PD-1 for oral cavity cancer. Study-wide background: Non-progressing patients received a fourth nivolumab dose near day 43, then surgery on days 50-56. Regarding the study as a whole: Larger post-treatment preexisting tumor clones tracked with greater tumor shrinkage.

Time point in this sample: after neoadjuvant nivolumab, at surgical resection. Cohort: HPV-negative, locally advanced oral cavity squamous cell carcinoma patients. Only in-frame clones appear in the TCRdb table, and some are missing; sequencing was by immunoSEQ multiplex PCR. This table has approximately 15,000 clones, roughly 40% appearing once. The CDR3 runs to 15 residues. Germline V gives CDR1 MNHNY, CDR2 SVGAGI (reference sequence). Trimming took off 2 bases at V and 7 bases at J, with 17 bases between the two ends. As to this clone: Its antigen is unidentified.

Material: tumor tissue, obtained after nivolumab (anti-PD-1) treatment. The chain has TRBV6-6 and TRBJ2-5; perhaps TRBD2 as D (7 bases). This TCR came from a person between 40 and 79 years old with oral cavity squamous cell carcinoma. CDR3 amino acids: CASSYLPGRGRTQYF. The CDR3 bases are TGTGCCAGCAGTTACCTCCCGGGGCGGGGGCGGACCCAGTACTTC.